This is a list of T cell receptor beta chains from one sample in a study of neoadjuvant anti-PD-1 for oral cavity cancer. Data came from immunoSEQ multiplex PCR; TCRdb stores just in-frame clones and leaves some out. The sample lists around 16,000 clones; under 70% were seen once. The sequenced sample was PBMCs, obtained before nivolumab (anti-PD-1) treatment. These receptors came from a person aged 35-79 years with oral cavity squamous cell carcinoma. The CDR3 runs from the conserved cysteine through the conserved F or W. A D gene is named only where the DNA matches it firmly. Clone size is stated in some rows and not others, as once, few, many or a class when expanded.

D gene | clone size | J gene | V gene | CDR3 protein | CDR3 DNA
NA | NA | TRBJ2-7 | TRBV7-8 | CASSLEGHSSYEQYF | TGTGCCAGCAGCTTAGAAGGTCATAGCTCCTACGAGCAGTACTTC
NA | few | TRBJ2-5 | TRBV2 | CASSVAVQETQYF | TGTGCCAGCAGTGTGGCGGTCCAAGAGACCCAGTACTTC
NA | few | TRBJ2-1 | TRBV28 | CASSLEGGSYNEQFF | TGTGCCAGCAGTTTAGAGGGGGGCTCCTACAATGAGCAGTTCTTC
TRBD2 | NA | TRBJ2-1 | TRBV29-1 | CSVSGTSGSKEQFF | TGCAGCGTCTCCGGGACTAGCGGGAGCAAGGAGCAGTTCTTC
NA | NA | TRBJ2-3 | TRBV7-6 | CASSLTGAVTDTQYF | TGTGCCAGCAGCTTAACGGGGGCCGTCACAGATACGCAGTATTTT
TRBD1 | NA | TRBJ1-5 | TRBV2 | CASSEARTGQSQPQHF | TGTGCCAGCAGTGAAGCAAGGACAGGGCAGAGTCAGCCCCAGCATTTT
NA | NA | TRBJ1-5 | TRBV6-1 | CASSEKAGGQPQHF | TGTGCCAGCAGTGAAAAGGCAGGTGGTCAGCCCCAGCATTTT
NA | NA | TRBJ2-1 | TRBV6-1 | CASRTELYNEQFF | TGTGCCAGCAGGACGGAACTCTACAATGAGCAGTTCTTC
NA | NA | TRBJ2-7 | TRBV6-4 | CASIPYEQYF | TGTGCCAGCATCCCCTACGAGCAGTACTTC
TRBD1 | NA | TRBJ2-7 | TRBV30 | CAWSPRGVGQGLGEQYF | TGTGCCTGGTCGCCCCGGGGTGTGGGACAGGGATTGGGGGAGCAGTACTTC